Following are 19 T cell receptor beta chains from one sample sequenced in a study of sequential checkpoint blockade in melanoma (dated by TCRdb to between 2018 and 2020). The protocol used for the library was the immunoSEQ multiplex PCR assay. TCRdb holds this immuneACCESS table with in-frame rearrangements only. Some clones are missing; in checked studies, unresolved V genes explain under half, and the rest has no known cause. The sample has about 12,000 clones on record, roughly four fifths of them singletons. The ten largest clones take up about a sixth of the sample. Reading the label with the study, this specimen's treatment or condition is: randomized to nivolumab then ipilimumab (arm A) or the reverse (arm B). The sample consisted of CD8+ T cells sorted from blood (inferred from file names), taken from a patient given nivolumab and ipilimumab in sequence. The receptors originated from a human donor with melanoma.

The J gene is TRBJ2-7, the V gene TRBV6-6; no definite D call. The CDR3 loop spans 15 amino acids. Trimming left V 4 bases short and J 1 base short, with 14 bases between. The V gene's germline CDR1 is MNHNY and CDR2 SVGAGI (reference sequence). The CDR3 loop is CASSFASTPSYEQYF. The CDR3 DNA reads TGTGCCAGCAGTTTTGCATCGACACCATCCTACGAGCAGTACTTC.

The rearrangement links TRBV5-1 to TRBJ2-1, with D tentatively TRBD2 (6 bases). Looked up from germline, CDR1 is SGHRS and CDR2 is YFSETQ. The CDR3 length is 15 residues. Between the trimmed V and J ends, which lost 1 base and 0 bases, there was a span of 8 bases. The CDR3 region is CASSLQGGSYNEQFF. The CDR3 coding sequence is TGCGCCAGCAGCTTGCAGGGAGGCTCCTACAATGAGCAGTTCTTC. The whole variable domain, filled in from reference TRBV5-1 and TRBJ2-1, reads KAGVTQTPRYLIKTRGQQVTLSCSPISGHRSVSWYQQTPGQGLQFLFEYFSETQRNKGNFPGRFSGRQFSNSRSEMNVSTLELGDSALYLCASSLQGGSYNEQFFGPGTRLTVL.

This chain connects TRBV7-9 to TRBJ2-7, with TRBD1 matching over 7 bases. The CDR3 totals 12 residues. Germline trimming cut 6 bases from V and 2 bases from J; bases unmatched to any gene: 1. The germline V gene has CDR1 SEHNR and CDR2 FQNEAQ (reference sequence). CDR3 coding DNA: TGTGCCAGCAGACAGGGGACCTACGAGCAGTACTTC. This translates into CASRQGTYEQYF.

This CDR3 reads CASSASAGDDEQYF. CDR3 DNA: TGTGCCAGCAGCGCCTCGGCGGGAGACGACGAGCAGTACTTC. The gene calls are TRBV9 and TRBJ2-7; the match to TRBD2 covers 7 bases. V shed 3 bases and J 5 bases; nucleotides not matched to a gene: 8. The V gene's germline CDR1 is SGDLS and CDR2 YYNGEE. This CDR3 is built from 14 residues.

This clone has a handful of counts. The chain combines TRBV5-6 with TRBJ1-2, with D unresolved. The germline V gene encodes CDR1 SGHDT and CDR2 YYEEEE. The CDR3 contains 14 residues. V lost 4 bases and J lost 6, with 16 bases in between. The DNA for the CDR3 is TGTGCCAGCAGCGTGTGGGAGGGTACTAATGGCTACACCTTC. It specifies CASSVWEGTNGYTF.

This sequence joins TRBV5-6 and TRBJ2-1, with 7 bases identical to TRBD1. This CDR3 comprises 13 residues. J gave up 6 bases and V 4 bases, and 4 bases lay outside the gene matches. Germline values: CDR1 SGHDT, CDR2 YYEEEE. The CDR3 coding sequence is TGTGCCAGCAGCGGGGACAGAATCAATGAGCAGTTCTTC. Protein product: CASSGDRINEQFF. Full variable domain (remainder filled in from reference TRBV5-6 and TRBJ2-1): DAGVTQSPTHLIKTRGQQVTLRCSPKSGHDTVSWYQQALGQGPQFIFQYYEEEERQRGNFPDRFSGHQFPNYSSELNVNALLLGDSALYLCASSGDRINEQFFGPGTRLTVL.

The chain uses TRBV19 and TRBJ1-6; perhaps TRBD1 as D (5 bases). The germline V gene encodes CDR1 LNHDA and CDR2 SQIVND (reference sequence). Trimming took off 5 bases at V and 6 bases at J, with 17 bases between the two ends. The CDR3 has 16 residues. The CDR3 region is CASSPPGQGLNSPLHF. The DNA of the CDR3 is TGTGCCAGTAGTCCCCCCGGACAAGGCCTTAATTCACCCCTCCACTTT.

This clone was found a few times. This CDR3 is also generated by other DNA sequences in the sample. This chain links TRBV30 with TRBJ1-1; 8 bases map to TRBD1. This CDR3 is built from 14 residues. The V and J ends lost 4 bases and 2 bases, in that order; junction bases with no gene match: 6. CDR1 GTSNPN and CDR2 SVGIG come from the germline V gene (reference sequence). The CDR3 spells CAWNLGQVNTEAFF. CDR3 DNA sequence: TGTGCCTGGAACTTGGGACAGGTCAACACTGAAGCTTTCTTT.

This clone counts as medium-sized. The genes are TRBV6-4 and TRBJ1-1; D unclear. Germline CDR1 is MRHNA and CDR2 is SNTAGT. There are 15 residues in the CDR3. The germline V and J ends were trimmed by 0 bases and 0 bases, with 8 bases remaining between them. This CDR3 reads CASSDSSEMNTEAFF. The CDR3 region has the DNA TGTGCCAGCAGTGACTCTTCAGAAATGAACACTGAAGCTTTCTTT.

This chain joins TRBV27 and TRBJ2-7, with TRBD2 matching over 7 bases. The CDR3 runs 13 residues. Germline CDR1 is MNHEY and CDR2 is SMNVEV (reference sequence). Trimming took 4 bases from V and 3 from J; bases not matched to a gene: 3. DNA of the CDR3: TGTGCCAGCAGTTCTGGGGGGGGCTACGAGCAGTACTTC. As protein: CASSSGGGYEQYF.

The chain couples TRBV27 to TRBJ2-5; D is perhaps TRBD1 (5 bases). The DNA end is more similar to TRBJ2-7, so the J call may be wrong. The CDR3 consists of 15 residues. CDR1 and CDR2 from the germline V gene are MNHEY and SMNVEV (reference sequence). The CDR3 protein is CASSSKGSSSYEQYF. The CDR3 bases are TGTGCCAGCAGTTCTAAGGGGTCGAGCTCCTACGAGCAGTACTTC.

The chain uses TRBV13 and TRBJ2-5; D call uncertain. This CDR3 contains 12 residues. Germline V gene lookup returns CDR1 PRHDT and CDR2 FYEKMQ (reference sequence). V lost 4 bases and J 5 bases, leaving 8 bases between the germline ends. The CDR3 nucleotides read TGTGCCAGCAGCTCGTCCCTGGAGACCCAGTACTTC. Translating gives CASSSSLETQYF.

This rearrangement joins TRBV7-8 to TRBJ2-7; D gene uncertain. Looked up from germline, CDR1 is SGHVS and CDR2 is FQNEAQ. The CDR3 is made up of 11 amino acids. The V end lost 5 bases, the J end lost 7 bases, and 9 bases lay between the germline ends. The chain's CDR3 is CASSENMEQYF. The CDR3 coding sequence is TGTGCCAGCAGCGAAAACATGGAGCAGTACTTC.

The chain carries TRBV25-1 and TRBJ1-5; D not resolved. CDR3 length: 15 amino acids. CDR1 and CDR2 from the germline V gene are MGHDK and SYGVNS. V lost 4 bases, J lost 7 bases, and 17 bases lay in between. Here the CDR3 DNA reads TGTGCCAGCAGTGCCCAGGTCGGCAGTGGCCAGCCCCAGCATTTT. As protein: CASSAQVGSGQPQHF.

This clone appeared once. The chain carries TRBV18 and TRBJ2-7, with D perhaps TRBD1 (5 bases). The V gene's germline CDR1 is KGHSH and CDR2 LQKENI. Trimming took 6 bases from V and 5 from J, leaving 14 bases between them. CDR3 length equals 13 residues. This CDR3 is CASSLDSKDEQYF. The CDR3, as DNA: TGTGCCAGCTCTCTCGACAGTAAGGACGAGCAGTACTTC.

The chain combines TRBV27 with TRBJ2-7; TRBD2 matches at 14 bases. The CDR3 has 16 amino acids. The germline CDR1 and CDR2 sequences are MNHEY and SMNVEV (reference sequence). With 7 bases clipped from V and 3 bases from J, the junction kept 8 bases outside the gene matches. CDR3 sequence reads: CASTGHGLAGGYEQYF. For the CDR3, the DNA is TGTGCCAGCACGGGACACGGACTAGCGGGAGGCTACGAGCAGTACTTC.

This clone was recorded only once. The chain joins TRBV7-9 to TRBJ2-3; weak D call: TRBD1 (5 bases). The V end was cut by 5 bases, the J end by 0 bases, with 12 bases between. The CDR3 loop spans 15 amino acids. Germline V gives CDR1 SEHNR, CDR2 FQNEAQ (reference sequence). CDR3 region: CASSLKGVSTDTQYF. CDR3 in DNA: TGTGCCAGCAGCCTAAAAGGGGTCAGCACAGATACGCAGTATTTT.

The chain is built from TRBV4-2 and TRBJ2-7; 7 bases map to TRBD2. There are 15 residues in the CDR3. Germline loops: CDR1 LGHNA, CDR2 YNFKEQ. Trimming cost V 6 bases and J 2 bases; bases outside gene matches: 10. CDR3 DNA: TGTGCCAGCAGTCTAACGGGGGGACTAACCTACGAGCAGTACTTC. Protein: CASSLTGGLTYEQYF.

V and J are TRBV13 and TRBJ2-7; TRBD2 agrees at 7 bases. The CDR3 length is 15 residues. V gave up 5 bases and J gave up 0 bases; unmatched junction bases: 7. Per germline, CDR1 PRHDT and CDR2 FYEKMQ (reference sequence). The CDR3: CASSPGLGFSYEQYF. The CDR3 region has the DNA TGTGCCAGCAGCCCCGGACTAGGGTTCTCCTACGAGCAGTACTTC. The full variable domain, its missing parts supplied by reference TRBV13 and TRBJ2-7, is AAGVIQSPRHLIKEKRETATLKCYPIPRHDTVYWYQQGPGQDPQFLISFYEKMQSDKGSIPDRFSAQQFSDYHSELNMSSLELGDSALYFCASSPGLGFSYEQYFGPGTRLTVT.